This entry describes one T cell receptor beta chain. The antigen remains unidentified. Data came from immunoSEQ multiplex PCR; TCRdb stores just in-frame clones and leaves some out. The profile shows roughly 190,000 clones, more than 85% of them singletons. The data were taken from a study of T cell responses to AZD1222 COVID-19 vaccine. Findings and limits, study-wide: Donors were mostly white British, more females; clonal diversity possibly underestimated. Nearly half of spike-specific TCRs reportedly target variant regions that are unmutated in the B.1.351 and B.1.1.7 variants.

Trimming cost V 7 bases and J 6 bases; bases outside gene matches: 7. CDR1 LNHDA and CDR2 SQIVND come from the germline V gene (reference sequence). The CDR3 is 14 amino acids. Source: peripheral blood, taken 28 days after the second AZD1222 dose. The sequence was collected from an adult who received the AZD1222 COVID-19 vaccine. The chain uses TRBV19 and TRBJ1-5; 9 positions agree with TRBD1. In nucleotides, the CDR3 is TGTGCCAGTACGGACAGGGGATGGGGTCAGCCCCAGCATTTT. This encodes CASTDRGWGQPQHF. The variable domain in full, completed from reference TRBV19 and TRBJ1-5, reads DGGITQSPKYLFRKEGQNVTLSCEQNLNHDAMYWYRQDPGQGLRLIYYSQIVNDFQKGDIAEGYSVSREKKESFPLTVTSAQKNPTAFYLCASTDRGWGQPQHFGDGTRLSIL.